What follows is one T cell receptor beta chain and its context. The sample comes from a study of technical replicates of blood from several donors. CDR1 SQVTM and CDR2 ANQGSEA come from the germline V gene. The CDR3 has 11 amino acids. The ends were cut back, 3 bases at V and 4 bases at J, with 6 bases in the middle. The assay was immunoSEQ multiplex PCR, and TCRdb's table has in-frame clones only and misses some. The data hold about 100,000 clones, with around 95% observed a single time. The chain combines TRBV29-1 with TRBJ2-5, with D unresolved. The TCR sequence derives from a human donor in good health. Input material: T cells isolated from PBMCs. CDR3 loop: CSVDFRETQYF. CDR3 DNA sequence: TGCAGCGTTGATTTTAGAGAGACCCAGTACTTC.